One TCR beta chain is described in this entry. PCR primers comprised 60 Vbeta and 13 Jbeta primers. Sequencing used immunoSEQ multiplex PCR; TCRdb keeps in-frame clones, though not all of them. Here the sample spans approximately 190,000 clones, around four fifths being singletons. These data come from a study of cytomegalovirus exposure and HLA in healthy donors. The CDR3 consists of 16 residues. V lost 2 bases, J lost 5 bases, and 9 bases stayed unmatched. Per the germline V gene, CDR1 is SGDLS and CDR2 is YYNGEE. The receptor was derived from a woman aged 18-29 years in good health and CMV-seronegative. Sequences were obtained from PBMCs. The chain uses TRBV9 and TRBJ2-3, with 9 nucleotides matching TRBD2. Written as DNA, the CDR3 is TGTGCCAGCAGCGTTGGGACTAGCCATGTCAAAGATACGCAGTATTTT. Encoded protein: CASSVGTSHVKDTQYF.